This T cell receptor (beta chain) was profiled in a study of OX40 agonist ivuxolimab in advanced cancers. Overall study context: Every 2 weeks, patients received ivuxolimab intravenously, dosed at 0.01 to 10 mg/kg. Dose-escalation patients' cancers were hepatocellular carcinoma, melanoma, renal cell or head and neck cancer. Earlier anti-PD-1, anti-PD-L1 or anti-CTLA-4 therapy was permitted; around 40% had received some.

Unmatched junction bases numbered 6, after V lost 2 bases and J lost 7 bases. CDR3 length: 15 amino acids. Germline values: CDR1 MRHNA, CDR2 SNTAGT. Assay: immunoSEQ multiplex PCR; the TCRdb copy retains only in-frame clones and omits some. The table records some 33,000 clones, about four fifths of them present only once. Autoimmune disease history or systemic immunosuppression led to patients being barred. The TCR sequence derives from an adult with an advanced solid tumor such as melanoma, head and neck, liver or kidney cancer. This material consisted of CD4+ or CD8+ T cells sorted from blood, taken in a trial of the OX40 agonist ivuxolimab. V is TRBV6-4 and J is TRBJ2-3; TRBD2 matches 10 bases. CDR3 residues: CASSDSGGAGNTQYF. The CDR3 DNA sequence: TGTGCCAGCAGTGACAGCGGGGGGGCCGGAAATACGCAGTATTTT.